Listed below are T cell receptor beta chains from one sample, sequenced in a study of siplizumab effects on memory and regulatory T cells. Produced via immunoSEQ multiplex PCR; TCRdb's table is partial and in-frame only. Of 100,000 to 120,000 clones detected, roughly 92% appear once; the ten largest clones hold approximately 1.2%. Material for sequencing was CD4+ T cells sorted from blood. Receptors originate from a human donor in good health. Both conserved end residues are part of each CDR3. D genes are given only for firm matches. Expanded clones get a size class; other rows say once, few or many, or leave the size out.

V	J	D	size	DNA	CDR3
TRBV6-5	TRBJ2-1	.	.	TGTGCCAGCAGCAGGGCCTTCGTCAATGAGCAGTTCTTC	CASSRAFVNEQFF
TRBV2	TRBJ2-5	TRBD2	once	TGTGCCAGAGGACTAGCGGGGGGAATCGGGACCCAGTACTTC	CARGLAGGIGTQYF
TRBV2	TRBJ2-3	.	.	TGTGCCAGCAAAGATGGGAATAGGGCAGATACGCAGTATTTT	CASKDGNRADTQYF
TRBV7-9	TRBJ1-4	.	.	TGTGCCAGCAGCTTAGGGTCGACTAATGAAAAACTGTTTTTT	CASSLGSTNEKLFF
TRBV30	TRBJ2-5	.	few	TGTGCCTCTTTGAGCTGGGAGACCCAGTACTTC	CASLSWETQYF
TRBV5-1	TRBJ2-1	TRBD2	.	TGCGCCAGCAGCCCCGGGACTAGCGGGAGACCCTACAATGAGCAGTTCTTC	CASSPGTSGRPYNEQFF
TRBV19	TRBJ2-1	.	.	TGTGCCAGTAGTACCGCCTCGGGCCCCTACAATGAGCAGTTCTTC	CASSTASGPYNEQFF
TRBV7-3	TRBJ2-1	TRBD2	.	TGTGCCAGCAGGGCTACCAGGACTAGAAATGAGCAGTTCTTC	CASRATRTRNEQFF
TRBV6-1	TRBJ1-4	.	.	TGTGCCAGCAGCCTAGTAGGAGAAAAACTGTTTTTT	CASSLVGEKLFF
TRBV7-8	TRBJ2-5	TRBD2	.	TGTGCCAGCAGCTTAGTATCAGCGGGGGTTCACTTC	CASSLVSAGVHF
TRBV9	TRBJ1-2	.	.	TGTGCCAGCAGCGTAGGGGGGCTTAGTGGCTACACCTTC	CASSVGGLSGYTF
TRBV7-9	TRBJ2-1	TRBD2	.	TGTGCCAGCAGCTTCGGGACTAGCGGGGGAGGCTACAATGAGCAGTTCTTC	CASSFGTSGGGYNEQFF
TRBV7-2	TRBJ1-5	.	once	TGTGCCAGCAGCTTAGATTGGACCAATCAGCCCCAGCATTTT	CASSLDWTNQPQHF
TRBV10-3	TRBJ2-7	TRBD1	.	TGTGCCATCAGTGAGTCTCAGGACAGGGGAAACGAGCAGTACTTC	CAISESQDRGNEQYF
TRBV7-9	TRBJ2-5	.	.	TGTGCCAGCAGCACACCGGGATCACAAGAGACCCAGTACTTC	CASSTPGSQETQYF
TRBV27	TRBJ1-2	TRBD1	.	TGTGCCAGCAGTGGACAGGGCGGATATGGCTACACCTTC	CASSGQGGYGYTF
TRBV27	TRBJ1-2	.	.	TGTGCCAGCAGTTTATCGAGGAGGAGTACCGGGGGCTACACCTTC	CASSLSRRSTGGYTF
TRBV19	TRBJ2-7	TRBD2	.	TGTGCCAGTAGTAGCGGGGGAAGCTCCTACGAGCAGTACTTC	CASSSGGSSYEQYF
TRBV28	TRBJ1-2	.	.	TGTGCCAGCAGTTTGGACGTGGGGGTGAGTGGCTACACCTTC	CASSLDVGVSGYTF
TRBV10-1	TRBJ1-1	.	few	TGCGCCAGCAGTCCGAGATCCGACACTGAAGCTTTCTTT	CASSPRSDTEAFF
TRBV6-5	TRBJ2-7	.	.	TGTGCCAGCAGTTACTCGCAGGCCGCCTACGAGCAGTACTTC	CASSYSQAAYEQYF
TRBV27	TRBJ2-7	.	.	TGTGCCAGCAGTTTAGGGTGGCAGGGAGGCAACGAGCAGTACTTC	CASSLGWQGGNEQYF
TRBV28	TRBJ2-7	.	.	TGTGCCAGCAGTTTCTCCATCTACGAGCAGTACTTC	CASSFSIYEQYF
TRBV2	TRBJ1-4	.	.	TGTGCCAGCGGCCCCACCGGGGTTGAAAAACTGTTTTTT	CASGPTGVEKLFF
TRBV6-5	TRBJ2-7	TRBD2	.	TGTGCCAGCAGTTACACCAGACTAGCGGATGAGCAGTACTTC	CASSYTRLADEQYF
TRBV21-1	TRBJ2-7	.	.	TGTGCCAGCAGCAGTAGGGACTTTGAATCCTACGAGCAGTACTTC	CASSSRDFESYEQYF
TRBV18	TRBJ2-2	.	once	TGTGCCAGCTCACCCAGCCAGGTAGACACCGGGGAGCTGTTTTTT	CASSPSQVDTGELFF
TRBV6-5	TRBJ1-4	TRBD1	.	TGTGCCAGCAGTCAGACAGGGGTAGGGGAAAAACTGTTTTTT	CASSQTGVGEKLFF
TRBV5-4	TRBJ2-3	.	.	TGTGCCAGCAGCTATGGGTCAGCTAGCACAGATACGCAGTATTTT	CASSYGSASTDTQYF
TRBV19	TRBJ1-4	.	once	TGTGCCAGTAGTAGCAGAGCTCTGGGAAATGAAAAACTGTTTTTT	CASSSRALGNEKLFF
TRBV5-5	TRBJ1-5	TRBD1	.	TGTGCCAGCAGCCCCGCCGGGACAGGGAGACAGCCCCAGCATTTT	CASSPAGTGRQPQHF
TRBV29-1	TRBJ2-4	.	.	TGCAGCGTTGAAGGGGGGGCCCCAAACATTCAGTACTTC	CSVEGGAPNIQYF
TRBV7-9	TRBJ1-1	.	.	TGTGCCAGCAGCCCCAGTTTTGACACTGAAGCTTTCTTT	CASSPSFDTEAFF
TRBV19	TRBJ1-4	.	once	TGTGCCAGTAAGGGACCCGGGGAAGCAACTAATGAAAAACTGTTTTTT	CASKGPGEATNEKLFF
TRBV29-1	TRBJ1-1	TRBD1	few	TGCAGCGTCGGACAGGGTCCCACTGAAGCTTTCTTT	CSVGQGPTEAFF
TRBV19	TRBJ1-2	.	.	TGTGCCAGTAGAGCCAGGCGGGGCGGCTATGGCTACACCTTC	CASRARRGGYGYTF
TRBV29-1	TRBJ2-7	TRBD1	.	TGCAGCGTGTTGGGACAGAACTACGAGCAGTACTTC	CSVLGQNYEQYF
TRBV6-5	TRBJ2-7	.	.	TGTGCCAGCACCCCAGACCTTAGATTCTACGAGCAGTACTTC	CASTPDLRFYEQYF
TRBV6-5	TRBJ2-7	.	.	TGTGCCAGCAGTTCTACGACTTGGGAGCAGTACTTC	CASSSTTWEQYF
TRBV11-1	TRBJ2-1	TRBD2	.	TGTGCCAGCGGGCCCGAACTAGCGGGAGTGGTAAATGAGCAGTTCTTC	CASGPELAGVVNEQFF
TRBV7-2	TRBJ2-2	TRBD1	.	TGTGCCAGCAGCGCCAGACAGGGTTCGGGGGAGCTGTTTTTT	CASSARQGSGELFF
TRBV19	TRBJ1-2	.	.	TGTGCCAGTAGTATCCTGAAGGCCACGGGCTATGGCTACACCTTC	CASSILKATGYGYTF